The clone carrying this T cell receptor (beta chain) occurred many times. Antigen: not known. Genomic DNA was employed as the template in profiling TCR beta VDJ and CDR3. TCRdb processed the reads anew with MiXCR; each CDR3 protein has one entry. The sample lists over 150,000 distinct CDR3 sequences, about 45% occurring once. The V gene's germline CDR1 is SGHVS and CDR2 FQNEAQ. CDR3 length: 14 amino acids. The V and J ends lost 1 base and 1 base respectively, with 7 bases between them. The record originates from a study of CD8+CD57+ T cells in acquired aplastic anemia. The wider study: The study obtained an average of 3.2 ug of DNA from sorted CD4+ and CD8+ cells. Overall study results and limits: Patients shared twenty-nine CD8+ CDR3 sequences with controls. No significant difference in CD8+ Simpson's diversity was found between patients and controls.

Patients chosen for sequencing had CD8+CD57+ cells that had expanded, as shown by flow cytometry. Blood samples were obtained from patients who had received no prior therapy. The genes are TRBV7-8 and TRBJ1-1; D uncertain. Sequenced input: sorted CD4+, CD8+, or CD8+CD57+ T cells (not recorded which) from PBMCs. The TCR sequence derives from a human donor with aplastic anemia. The CDR3 nucleotides are TGTGCCAGCAGCTTAGGTCGAAGGAACACTGAAGCTTTCTTT. It translates to CASSLGRRNTEAFF. Full variable domain (outside the CDR3, taken from reference TRBV7-8 and TRBJ1-1): GAGVSQSPRYKVAKRGQDVALRCDPISGHVSLFWYQQALGQGPEFLTYFQNEAQLDKSGLPSDRFFAERPEGSVSTLKIQRTQQEDSAVYLCASSLGRRNTEAFFGQGTRLTVV.